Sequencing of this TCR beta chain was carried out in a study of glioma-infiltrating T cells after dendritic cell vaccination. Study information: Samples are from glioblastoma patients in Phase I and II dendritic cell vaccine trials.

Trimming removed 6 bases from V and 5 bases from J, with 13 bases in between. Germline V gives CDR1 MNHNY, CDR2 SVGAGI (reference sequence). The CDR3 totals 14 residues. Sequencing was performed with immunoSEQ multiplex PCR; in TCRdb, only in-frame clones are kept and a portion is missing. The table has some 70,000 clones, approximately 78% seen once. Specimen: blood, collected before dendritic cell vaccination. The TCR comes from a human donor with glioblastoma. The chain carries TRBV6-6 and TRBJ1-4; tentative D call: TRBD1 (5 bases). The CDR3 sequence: CASRPGGLNEKLFF. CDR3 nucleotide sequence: TGTGCCAGCAGGCCCGGGGGTTTAAATGAAAAACTGTTTTTT.